What follows are 29 T cell receptor beta chains derived from one specimen sequenced in a study of CD8 T cells in Susac syndrome. Reverse transcription used about 0.45 to 1 ug RNA and random hexamers. TCRdb ran MiXCR on the immunoSEQ multiplex PCR reads and lists one entry per CDR3 protein. The sample gives 150,000 to 200,000 distinct CDR3 sequences, about 94% of which show up once; over 0.11% is in the top ten. Sequenced input: CD4+ T cells from PBMCs. These receptors were obtained from a human donor in good health.

The chain recombines TRBV28 with TRBJ2-4; the D gene is possibly TRBD2 (5 bases). The CDR3 loop spans 11 amino acids. CDR1 is MDHEN and CDR2 is SYDVKM in the germline V gene. The V gene lost 10 bases and the J gene lost 12 bases, with 16 bases spanning the gap. CDR3 protein: CATHGVEGQYF. The CDR3 coding sequence is TGTGCCACCCACGGGGTAGAGGGTCAGTACTTC.

The J gene is TRBJ1-1, the V gene TRBV5-1; TRBD1 matches 8 bases. Trimming cost V 2 bases and J 6 bases; bases outside gene matches: 9. Per the germline V gene, CDR1 is SGHRS and CDR2 is YFSETQ. The CDR3 has 15 residues. CDR3 nucleotides: TGCGCCAGCAGCTTCGAGACAGGGGTGATTTCTGAAGCTTTCTTT. This sequence encodes CASSFETGVISEAFF.

This clonotype was recorded once. The genes are TRBV20-1 and TRBJ2-2; TRBD1 agrees at 8 bases. Germline V gives CDR1 DFQATT, CDR2 SNEGSKA (reference sequence). This CDR3 spans 14 amino acids. With V trimmed by 5 bases and J by 0 bases, 2 bases remained unmatched. The CDR3 region has the DNA TGCAGTGCTTCGGACAGGGCGAACACCGGGGAGCTGTTTTTT. It specifies CSASDRANTGELFF.

The chain is built from TRBV7-2 and TRBJ2-5; 9 bases match TRBD1. This CDR3 contains 12 residues. The V segment lost 3 bases and the J segment 14 bases; nucleotides outside the gene matches: 7. Looked up from germline, CDR1 is SGHTA and CDR2 is FQGNSA. The CDR3 DNA reads TGTGCCAGCAGCTTCTTCGGGACAGGGAAATACTTC. It yields the protein CASSFFGTGKYF. Supplemented by reference TRBV7-2 and TRBJ2-5, the full variable domain reads GAGVSQSPSNKVTEKGKDVELRCDPISGHTALYWYRQSLGQGLEFLIYFQGNSAPDKSGLPSDRFSAERTGGSVSTLTIQRTQQEDSAVYLCASSFFGTGKYFGPGTRLLVL.

This chain links TRBV2 with TRBJ2-5, with D unresolved. Trimming pared 2 bases from V and 6 bases from J, leaving 10 bases between. The CDR3 length is 13 residues. Germline values: CDR1 SNHLY, CDR2 FYNNEI. The CDR3 spells CASSEILEKTQYF. Written as DNA, the CDR3 is TGTGCCAGCAGTGAAATCTTAGAGAAGACCCAGTACTTC.

In this sample, this clonotype turned up once. The V call is TRBV5-4, the J call TRBJ1-1; D is unclear. Trimming left V 0 bases short and J 3 bases short, with 12 bases between. CDR3 length: 15 residues. CDR1 and CDR2 (germline): SGHNT, YYREEE (reference sequence). The CDR3: CASSLEVAGDTEAFF. In DNA, the CDR3 is TGTGCCAGCAGCTTGGAGGTGGCCGGTGACACTGAAGCTTTCTTT.

V usage is TRBV5-6 and J usage is TRBJ2-2, with a weak D call TRBD1 (5 bases). This CDR3 has 16 residues. Trimming left V 3 bases short and J 6 bases short, with 18 bases between. Germline V gives CDR1 SGHDT, CDR2 YYEEEE. CDR3: CASSSLRPGMAGELFF. The CDR3 region has the DNA TGTGCCAGCAGCTCACTTCGGCCAGGGATGGCCGGGGAGCTGTTTTTT.

V and J are TRBV5-8 and TRBJ1-4, with D possibly being TRBD1 (6 bases). Germline CDR1 SGHTS, CDR2 YDEGEE. The length of the CDR3 is 15 residues. V lost 0 bases, J lost 2 bases, and 8 bases lay in between. The CDR3 DNA sequence: TGTGCCAGCAGCTTGGGACAGGCTACTAATGAAAAACTGTTTTTT. Protein product: CASSLGQATNEKLFF.

The sample holds one count of this clonotype. This chain connects TRBV4-1 to TRBJ2-1; 11 positions agree with TRBD2. The CDR3 is made up of 15 amino acids. Trimming cost V 4 bases and J 5 bases; bases outside gene matches: 4. Germline assignment: CDR1 MGHRA and CDR2 YSYEKL. The CDR3 loop is CASSLLAGGHNEQFF. CDR3 coding DNA: TGCGCCAGCAGCCTCCTAGCGGGGGGTCACAATGAGCAGTTCTTC.

This clonotype has only one observation. The DNA for the CDR3 is TGTGCCAGCAGCCCCCCGCTGGTCGGCGGGGAGCTGTTTTTT. This codes for CASSPPLVGGELFF. The rearrangement uses TRBV7-6 and TRBJ2-2, with D uncertain. CDR1 is SGHVS, CDR2 FNYEAQ, per germline. V gave up 5 bases and J gave up 7 bases, with 14 bases separating them. The CDR3 has 14 amino acids.

V is TRBV29-1 and J is TRBJ1-1, with TRBD1 as a possible D gene (6 bases). The ends were cut back, 4 bases at V and 2 bases at J, with 11 bases in the middle. The CDR3 length is 13 residues. Germline lookup yields CDR1 SQVTM and CDR2 ANQGSEA. CDR3 sequence reads: CSVGGQLNTEAFF. CDR3 DNA: TGCAGCGTTGGGGGGCAGCTAAACACTGAAGCTTTCTTT.

V is TRBV4-2 and J is TRBJ2-6; unclear D gene. V was clipped by 0 bases and J by 13 bases, with 13 bases between them. Germline CDR1 and CDR2: LGHNA and YNFKEQ. The CDR3 runs to 14 residues. The CDR3 bases are TGTGCCAGCAGCCAAGATTCGTCCGTTGGGGTCCTGACTTTC. Translating it yields CASSQDSSVGVLTF.

The V gene is TRBV14, the J gene TRBJ2-5; D gene uncertain. V lost 8 bases and J 1 base, leaving 5 bases between the germline ends. Germline-derived CDR1 and CDR2 are SGHDN and FVKESK. The CDR3 totals 11 residues. As DNA, the CDR3 is TGTGCCAGCTCGCGCCAAGAGACCCAGTACTTC. Its translation is CASSRQETQYF.

This chain connects TRBV20-1 to TRBJ1-2; D possibly corresponds to TRBD1 (6 bases). CDR3 length equals 14 residues. V was shortened by 0 bases and J by 2 bases, with 10 bases between the two germline ends. Germline-derived CDR1 and CDR2 are DFQATT and SNEGSKA (reference sequence). The CDR3: CSARDPTGNYGYTF. The CDR3 DNA is TGCAGTGCTAGAGATCCCACAGGGAACTATGGCTACACCTTC.

This chain uses TRBV12-3 or TRBV12-4 with TRBJ1-3, with D possibly being TRBD1 (5 bases). The CDR3 sequence is 17 residues long. Trimming removed 5 bases at V and 2 bases at J, with 19 bases between. The CDR3 DNA sequence: TGTGCCAGCAGTCCCCAGGGAGGGGTTAGGGCTGGAAACACCATATATTTT. Translated, it gives CASSPQGGVRAGNTIYF.

The V and J genes are TRBV6-6 and TRBJ2-3; D is unclear. Germline V CDR1 and CDR2: MNHNY, SVGAGI (reference sequence). The CDR3 spans 13 residues. The V end lost 7 bases, the J end lost 0 bases, and 8 bases lay between the germline ends. CDR3 sequence (DNA): TGTGCCAGCACCGCTGAAAGCACAGATACGCAGTATTTT. Translation gives CASTAESTDTQYF.

This chain connects TRBV3-1 to TRBJ1-6, with D possibly matching TRBD1 (6 bases). The V gene lost 4 bases and the J gene lost 16 bases, with 11 bases spanning the gap. Germline V gene data show CDR1 as LGHDT and CDR2 as YNNKEL (reference sequence). This CDR3 spans 11 amino acids. The chain's CDR3 is CASSLGHALHF. The CDR3 nucleotides are TGTGCCAGCAGCCTGGGACACGCTCTCCACTTT.

CDR3 nucleotides: TGTGCCAGCCGGCCGACCGGGACAGGCCTCTTTAGCTATGGCTACACCTTC. Its translation is CASRPTGTGLFSYGYTF. The V gene is TRBV28, the J gene TRBJ1-2; 8 bases are shared with TRBD1. V was clipped by 8 bases and J by 4 bases; unmatched bases: 18. Germline V gives CDR1 MDHEN, CDR2 SYDVKM. The CDR3 length is 17 residues.

V gene TRBV10-3 combines with J gene TRBJ2-5; D gene uncertain. The CDR3 consists of 11 residues. V gave up 1 base and J gave up 4 bases, with 1 base separating them. Germline CDR1 and CDR2: ENHRY and SYGVKD. This CDR3 is CAISELETQYF. As DNA, the CDR3 is TGTGCCATCAGTGAGTTAGAGACCCAGTACTTC.

This rearrangement joins TRBV27 to TRBJ1-6; D not resolved. Trimming left V 1 base short and J 7 bases short, with 2 bases between. The CDR3 runs 12 residues. In germline, CDR1 is MNHEY, CDR2 SMNVEV (reference sequence). CDR3 region: CASSLLNSPLHF. The CDR3 nucleotides read TGTGCCAGCAGTTTATTGAATTCACCCCTCCACTTT.

The genes are TRBV6-5 and TRBJ1-3; D uncertain. This CDR3 contains 11 residues. V lost 2 bases, J lost 4 bases, and 0 bases lay in between. From germline, CDR1 is MNHEY and CDR2 SVGAGI. The CDR3 loop reads CASSYGNTIYF. The CDR3 DNA is TGTGCCAGCAGTTACGGAAACACCATATATTTT.

This clonotype was counted between two and nine times. This chain connects TRBV7-2 to TRBJ1-2, with D unresolved. The CDR3 loop spans 11 amino acids. Germline V gene lookup returns CDR1 SGHTA and CDR2 FQGNSA. V shed 3 bases and J shed 5 bases, with 4 bases lying between them. In DNA form, the CDR3 reads TGTGCCAGCAGCTTGGATTATGGCTACACCTTC. Translating it yields CASSLDYGYTF.

The chain joins TRBV9 to TRBJ1-2; TRBD1 aligns across 7 bases. The V gene's germline CDR1 is SGDLS and CDR2 YYNGEE. Trimming removed 0 bases from V and 4 bases from J; junction bases left unmatched: 3. The CDR3 length is 14 residues. The DNA of the CDR3 is TGTGCCAGCAGCGTAGGATGGGACAGCTATGGCTACACCTTC. Encoded protein: CASSVGWDSYGYTF. Supplemented by reference TRBV9 and TRBJ1-2, the full variable domain reads DSGVTQTPKHLITATGQRVTLRCSPRSGDLSVYWYQQSLDQGLQFLIQYYNGEERAKGNILERFSAQQFPDLHSELNLSSLELGDSALYFCASSVGWDSYGYTFGSGTRLTVV.

This chain uses TRBV5-1 with TRBJ2-1, with 7 bases identical to TRBD2. This CDR3 region has 14 residues. Germline V CDR1 and CDR2: SGHRS, YFSETQ. V shed 5 bases and J 6 bases; nucleotides not matched to a gene: 8. The CDR3: CASRGLAASNEQFF. The CDR3 DNA reads as TGCGCCAGCAGAGGGCTAGCGGCTAGCAATGAGCAGTTCTTC. The entire variable domain, with the rest obtained from reference TRBV5-1 and TRBJ2-1, is as follows: KAGVTQTPRYLIKTRGQQVTLSCSPISGHRSVSWYQQTPGQGLQFLFEYFSETQRNKGNFPGRFSGRQFSNSRSEMNVSTLELGDSALYLCASRGLAASNEQFFGPGTRLTVL.

The chain joins TRBV3-1 to TRBJ1-5; maybe TRBD1 (5 bases). Germline V gives CDR1 LGHDT, CDR2 YNNKEL (reference sequence). Trimming removed 5 bases at V and 0 bases at J, with 8 bases between. This CDR3 comprises 14 residues. CDR3 region: CASSGRDSNQPQHF. The DNA for the CDR3 is TGTGCCAGCAGCGGCAGGGATAGCAATCAGCCCCAGCATTTT.

This chain joins TRBV5-1 and TRBJ1-2, with unresolved D. The CDR3 has 13 residues. Germline V lookup: CDR1 SGHRS, CDR2 YFSETQ. Trimming shortened V by 0 bases and J by 8 bases, and 11 bases separated the two germline ends. The CDR3 is CASSLGKLGGYTF. CDR3 nucleotide sequence: TGCGCCAGCAGCTTGGGCAAATTGGGGGGCTACACCTTC.

The rearrangement uses TRBV10-3 and TRBJ2-5, with D possibly called TRBD1 or TRBD2 (5 bases each). The CDR3 spans 13 residues. Germline CDR1 and CDR2: ENHRY and SYGVKD. Between the trimmed V and J ends, which lost 4 bases and 5 bases, there was a span of 11 bases. As DNA, the CDR3 is TGTGCCATCAGTGCTGTAGGGGAGGAGACCCAGTACTTC. Translation: CAISAVGEETQYF.

This clonotype was seen a single time. The genes are TRBV6-5 and TRBJ2-7, with D possibly TRBD2 on 5 matching bases. The germline V gene has CDR1 MNHEY and CDR2 SVGAGI. The CDR3 loop spans 14 amino acids. The V and J ends lost 2 bases and 5 bases respectively, with 13 bases between them. This CDR3 reads CASSYGGTVHEQYF. CDR3 in DNA: TGTGCCAGCAGTTACGGAGGTACAGTCCACGAGCAGTACTTC.

The CDR3 loop reads CASRGRGYNEQFF. In nucleotides, the CDR3 is TGTGCCAGTAGGGGTCGAGGCTACAATGAGCAGTTCTTC. The chain joins TRBV19 to TRBJ2-1; D call uncertain. Germline lookup yields CDR1 LNHDA and CDR2 SQIVND (reference sequence). The CDR3 has 13 residues. The V gene lost 6 bases and the J gene lost 3 bases, with 9 bases spanning the gap.